The clone carrying this T cell receptor (beta chain) was seen a handful of times. This entry comes from a study of blood T cell repertoires in COVID-19. Overall study context: Samples representing acute and convalescent COVID-19 were sourced from the United States, Italy and Spain. Sources were T cells, B-cell-depleted T cells, or PBMCs; the material itself was cDNA or gDNA.

Per the original methods: How many nucleated cells were present was estimated from reference gene primer amplification. TCRdb's copy holds only in-frame clones and misses some; the assay was immunoSEQ multiplex PCR. Clone size and V and J calls were adopted from that table, with D and trimming inferred from the DNA. The sample lists 130,000 to 150,000 clones, around 87% occurring once. V trimming: 0 bases; J trimming: 0 bases; junction bases outside the gene matches: 5. CDR1 SGHTA and CDR2 FQGNSA come from the germline V gene. This CDR3 contains 17 residues. This chain uses TRBV7-2 with TRBJ2-7, with TRBD2 matching 10 bases. The specimen sequenced was peripheral blood. The receptor's source is a middle-aged woman with acute or convalescent COVID-19. This chain's CDR3 is CASSLATSGRASYEQYF. CDR3 nucleotide sequence: TGTGCCAGCAGCTTAGCTACCAGCGGGAGGGCCTCCTACGAGCAGTACTTC.